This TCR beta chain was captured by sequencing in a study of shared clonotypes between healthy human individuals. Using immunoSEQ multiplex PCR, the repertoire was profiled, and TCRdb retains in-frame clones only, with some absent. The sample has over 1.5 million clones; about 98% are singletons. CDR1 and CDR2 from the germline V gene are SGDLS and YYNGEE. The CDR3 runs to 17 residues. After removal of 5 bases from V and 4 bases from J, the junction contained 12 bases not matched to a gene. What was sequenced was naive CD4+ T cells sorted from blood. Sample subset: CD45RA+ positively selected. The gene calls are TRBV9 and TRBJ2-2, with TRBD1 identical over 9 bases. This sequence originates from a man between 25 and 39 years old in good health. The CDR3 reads CASSRFPDRGITGELFF. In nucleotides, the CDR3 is TGTGCCAGCAGTAGATTTCCCGACAGGGGGATCACCGGGGAGCTGTTTTTT.